This T cell receptor (beta chain) comes out of a study of blood T cell repertoires in COVID-19. Source study methods: Amplified reference gene primers provided the basis for estimating nucleated cell counts. Repertoires were generated with immunoSEQ multiplex PCR, while TCRdb's copy carries only in-frame clones and drops some. V and J calls and clone size are given by that table; D and trimming were obtained from the DNA. Here the sample spans roughly 400,000 clones, under 90% being singletons. The CDR3 contains 15 residues. The V and J ends lost 1 base and 0 bases respectively, with 10 bases between them. Germline V gene sequence: CDR1 SEHNR, CDR2 FQNEAQ (reference sequence).

This TCR was recovered from a woman aged 25 to 39 who had recovered from COVID-19. The material sequenced was PBMCs or T cells enriched from blood (not recorded which). The rearrangement links TRBV7-9 to TRBJ2-7; D remains ambiguous. This CDR3 is CASSLGQASSYEQYF. DNA of the CDR3: TGTGCCAGCAGCTTAGGGCAGGCGAGCTCCTACGAGCAGTACTTC.